The source of this T cell receptor beta chain is a study of blood T cell repertoires in COVID-19 (dated by TCRdb to 2018 to 2021). Concerning the study at large: Samples from collaborators originated in the United States, Italy and Spain and spanned both the acute and convalescent phases of COVID-19. Deeply sampled blood TCRbeta repertoires from subjects exposed to, actively infected with, or recovered from COVID-19 were included in the dataset. A freely available public database, intended as a resource for researchers studying the immune response to SARS-CoV-2, is where the repertoires were released. A de-identified subject ID, COVID-19 status, age in years and sex were almost always included in the sample metadata. Where HLA class I and class II types were available, the types were taken from metadata supplied by the sample provider, not from assay-based typing. The material from the prospective study consisted of cDNA or gDNA derived from T cells, B-cell-depleted T cells, or PBMCs. Samples were obtained from the ongoing ImmuneRACE study (first 160 participants) and from 1,200 or so subjects provided by 6 global collaborators. Overall results and qualifications from the work: The quantity of clinical and demographic metadata differed by source and by participant and was supplied without curation.

TCRbeta CDR3 regions were amplified from genomic DNA by means of the immunoSEQ Assay, a bias-controlled multiplex PCR. Under the source paper's analysis protocol: Within the assay, amplification of reference gene primers was used to estimate how many nucleated cells each sample contained. To quantify the absolute abundance of each unique TCRbeta CDR3 rearrangement, sequence reads were collapsed and filtered. For each sample, productive Simpson clonality was calculated by taking the square root of Simpson's diversity index across productive rearrangements. TCRdb stores this immuneACCESS table with in-frame sequences only. Part of the clones is absent; in the studies checked, under half of the shortfall reflects unresolved V genes, and no reason is known for the rest. V and J calls and clone size are copied from that table; D and trimming were computed from the DNA. The sample contains approximately 250,000 clones, about 80% of them found a single time. Jointly, the top ten make up under 4.5% of the sample.

Participants in the prospective study were enrolled through a virtual design, were aged about 18 to 90 years, and lived in roughly 26 United States geographic areas. To assign participants to cohorts, the prospective study relied on clinical history that participants themselves reported in a screening survey and a study questionnaire. Mobile phlebotomists in the prospective study collected whole blood, serum and a nasopharyngeal or oropharyngeal swab from every participant. Over an approximately two-month period, participants in the prospective study had the option of providing additional blood draws and questionnaires. Before DNA extraction, blood samples from the prospective study were shipped at room temperature or frozen. CDR1 and CDR2 are drawn from the germline V gene: MGHRA, YSYEKL. From the cysteine through the phenylalanine, the CDR3 covers 12 amino acids. Only the CDR3 part of the read is kept: 36 bases, read in frame from the first base. The junction shows trimming of 4 bases on V and 7 bases on J, plus 9 bases between the germline ends.

About this clone: Its antigen has not been determined. The record has no base qualities; no much larger clone is one base away.

The sequenced sample was PBMCs or T cells enriched from blood (not recorded which). The rearranged segments are TRBV4-1 and TRBJ2-3; a confident D gene designation cannot be given. The source of this sequence is a man aged 25-45 years with acute COVID-19. The encoded CDR3 is CASSLEAHTQYF. The DNA sequence follows: TGCGCCAGCAGCCTTGAAGCGCATACGCAGTATTTT.